The 13 T cell receptor beta chains listed next were all sequenced from one sample in a study of early T cells in non-severe SARS-CoV-2 infection. TCRdb re-called the 5' RACE reads with MiXCR, one entry per CDR3 protein. This sample has 50,000 to 60,000 distinct CDR3 sequences; about an eighth occur once, and the top ten carry more than 1.1%. Sequenced sample: whole blood. These receptors were collected from an adult who was a healthcare worker with PCR-confirmed SARS-CoV-2 infection or an uninfected control (not recorded which).

This chain links TRBV15 with TRBJ2-1; D uncertain. The germline V and J ends were trimmed by 0 bases and 9 bases, with 18 bases remaining between them. Germline loops: CDR1 LNHNV, CDR2 YYDKDF (reference sequence). This CDR3 has 16 amino acids. The CDR3: CATSRDRVSLGIEQFF. As DNA, the CDR3 is TGTGCCACCAGCAGAGATCGGGTGAGCTTGGGAATTGAGCAGTTCTTC.

The J gene is TRBJ2-4, the V gene TRBV4-3; D is ambiguous. Per germline, CDR1 LGHNA and CDR2 YSLEER. This CDR3 comprises 16 residues. Between the trimmed V and J ends, which lost 1 base and 2 bases, there was a span of 12 bases. This CDR3 reads CASSQGRTATKNIQYF. CDR3 DNA: TGCGCCAGCAGCCAAGGAAGGACCGCGACCAAAAACATTCAGTACTTC.

There are a few counts of this clonotype. As DNA, the CDR3 is TGCAGTGCTAGAGGGCTAGCGGGGACCTACAATGAGCAGTTCTTC. Translating it yields CSARGLAGTYNEQFF. This chain links TRBV20-1 with TRBJ2-1; 9 bases line up with TRBD2. V shed 1 base and J 2 bases; nucleotides not matched to a gene: 3. The CDR3 length is 15 residues. The V gene's germline CDR1 is DFQATT and CDR2 SNEGSKA (reference sequence).

This clonotype has ten or more counts. The chain carries TRBV9 and TRBJ2-3; D possibly matches TRBD1 or TRBD2 (5 bases each). V was clipped by 0 bases and J by 2 bases, with 10 bases between them. The CDR3 contains 15 residues. Germline CDR1 reads SGDLS; CDR2 reads YYNGEE. The CDR3 here is CASSVVGVPTDTQYF. For the CDR3, the DNA is TGTGCCAGCAGCGTAGTGGGGGTGCCCACAGATACGCAGTATTTT.

The V and J genes are TRBV3-1 and TRBJ2-3; 9 positions agree with TRBD2. V lost 4 bases to trimming and J lost 7 bases; unmatched junction nucleotides: 9. The CDR3 has 15 amino acids. Germline CDR1 reads LGHDT; CDR2 reads YNNKEL (reference sequence). CDR3 sequence reads: CASSLTSGLRNTQYF. The CDR3 DNA is TGTGCCAGCAGCCTGACTAGCGGTTTGAGGAATACGCAGTATTTT.

The V call is TRBV9, the J call TRBJ2-2; D gene ambiguous. This CDR3 region has 14 residues. V was cut by 4 bases and J by 5 bases, with 12 bases left in between. Germline V gene lookup returns CDR1 SGDLS and CDR2 YYNGEE. CDR3 in amino acids: CASSPLTPTGELFF. In nucleotides, the CDR3 is TGTGCCAGCAGCCCCCTAACCCCAACCGGGGAGCTGTTTTTT.

This clonotype was seen at least ten times. The gene calls are TRBV6-5 and TRBJ2-3; D is unclear. This CDR3 has 15 amino acids. The germline V and J ends were trimmed by 6 bases and 1 base, with 14 bases remaining between them. CDR1 and CDR2 (germline): MNHEY, SVGAGI. The chain's CDR3 is CASRLTVMRTDTQYF. CDR3 in DNA: TGTGCCAGCAGACTTACCGTCATGCGCACAGATACGCAGTATTTT.

The chain links TRBV19 to TRBJ2-5; D is perhaps TRBD1 or TRBD2 (5 bases each). The CDR3 is 14 amino acids. V lost 5 bases and J lost 4, with 14 bases in between. From germline, CDR1 is LNHDA and CDR2 SQIVND (reference sequence). The CDR3 region has the DNA TGTGCCAGTAGTCCCCGGGGCGGATCAGAGACCCAGTACTTC. Translated, it gives CASSPRGGSETQYF. Supplemented by reference TRBV19 and TRBJ2-5, the full variable domain reads DGGITQSPKYLFRKEGQNVTLSCEQNLNHDAMYWYRQDPGQGLRLIYYSQIVNDFQKGDIAEGYSVSREKKESFPLTVTSAQKNPTAFYLCASSPRGGSETQYFGPGTRLLVL.

This clonotype occurred many times. This chain joins TRBV10-3 and TRBJ2-3; 11 positions match TRBD2. With V trimmed by 6 bases and J by 0 bases, 8 bases remained unmatched. The CDR3 totals 17 residues. Germline CDR1 ENHRY, CDR2 SYGVKD. The CDR3 bases are TGTGCCATCAGCGAGACTAGCGGGGACACTAGCACAGATACGCAGTATTTT. Translation: CAISETSGDTSTDTQYF.

This clonotype has a handful of counts. This sequence joins TRBV7-9 and TRBJ2-7; D is possibly TRBD2 (6 bases). Germline V CDR1 and CDR2: SEHNR, FQNEAQ (reference sequence). The V end was cut by 0 bases, the J end by 1 base, with 13 bases between. The CDR3 is 16 residues long. The CDR3 here is CASSLARAGRSYEQYF. CDR3 bases: TGTGCCAGCAGCTTAGCGCGGGCGGGGAGGTCCTACGAGCAGTACTTC. The variable domain in full, completed from reference TRBV7-9 and TRBJ2-7, reads DTGVSQNPRHKITKRGQNVTFRCDPISEHNRLYWYRQTLGQGPEFLTYFQNEAQLEKSRLLSDRFSAERPKGSFSTLEIQRTEQGDSAMYLCASSLARAGRSYEQYFGPGTRLTVT.

The V and J genes are TRBV7-9 and TRBJ2-1; D perhaps matches TRBD1 (5 bases). V shed 2 bases and J shed 4 bases, with 15 bases lying between them. CDR3 length: 16 amino acids. Germline lookup yields CDR1 SEHNR and CDR2 FQNEAQ (reference sequence). CDR3 nucleotides: TGTGCCAGCAGCTTAACAGGCAGGACCCCATACAATGAGCAGTTCTTC. Amino acid sequence: CASSLTGRTPYNEQFF. The variable domain in full, completed from reference TRBV7-9 and TRBJ2-1, reads DTGVSQNPRHKITKRGQNVTFRCDPISEHNRLYWYRQTLGQGPEFLTYFQNEAQLEKSRLLSDRFSAERPKGSFSTLEIQRTEQGDSAMYLCASSLTGRTPYNEQFFGPGTRLTVL.

This clonotype was observed a handful of times. This rearrangement joins TRBV29-1 to TRBJ2-2; a possible D gene is TRBD1 (6 bases). The V end lost 1 base, the J end lost 1 base, and 10 bases lay between the germline ends. The germline CDR1 and CDR2 sequences are SQVTM and ANQGSEA. The CDR3 is 15 residues long. CDR3 in DNA: TGCAGCGTTGAAGTTGGCAGGGGGAACACCGGGGAGCTGTTTTTT. Translating it yields CSVEVGRGNTGELFF.

In this sample, this clonotype turned up many times. The V and J genes are TRBV30 and TRBJ1-6, with a tentative D call TRBD1 (5 bases). CDR3 length: 16 amino acids. The V gene's germline CDR1 is GTSNPN and CDR2 SVGIG (reference sequence). V lost 3 bases and J 10 bases, leaving 22 bases between the germline ends. The CDR3 loop is CAWRRGTVLLRSPLHF. For the CDR3, the DNA is TGTGCCTGGAGGCGGGGGACGGTTCTCCTTCGATCACCCCTCCACTTT.